The next 26 T cell receptor beta chains were all read from a single sample in a study of identical twins. Each CDR3 protein gets one entry after TCRdb re-called the 5' RACE reads with MiXCR. The profile shows around 250,000 distinct CDR3 sequences, roughly 8% of them singletons. The data also belong to a second study, concerning yellow fever vaccine responses in identical twins.

Input material: CD8+ T cells sorted from blood. These receptors were taken from a young woman in good health.

This clonotype occurred a few times. J is TRBJ2-7 and V is TRBV12-5, with D possibly being TRBD2 (5 bases). The CDR3 runs to 12 residues. Deletions cut 7 bases from V and 0 bases from J, with 7 bases between. Germline values: CDR1 LGHNT, CDR2 FRNRAP. The CDR3 spells CASARDSYEQYF. The CDR3 nucleotides read TGTGCTAGTGCCCGGGACTCCTACGAGCAGTACTTC.

This clonotype was counted only a few times. The chain carries TRBV27 and TRBJ1-2; tentatively, D is TRBD1 (6 bases). The CDR3 sequence is 15 residues long. With 0 bases removed from V and 7 bases from J, the gap between germline ends came to 15 bases. The germline CDR1 and CDR2 sequences are MNHEY and SMNVEV (reference sequence). The CDR3 DNA reads TGTGCCAGCAGTTTATCAGAGGGGGGAACAGGTGGCTACACCTTC. Encoded protein: CASSLSEGGTGGYTF.

This clonotype showed up just a few times. The CDR3 region is CASSPTPSGANVLTF. The CDR3 region has the DNA TGTGCCAGCAGTCCGACTCCCTCTGGGGCCAACGTCCTGACTTTC. The rearrangement uses TRBV27 and TRBJ2-6; no clear D gene. CDR1 MNHEY and CDR2 SMNVEV come from the germline V gene (reference sequence). The ends were cut back, 5 bases at V and 0 bases at J, with 8 bases in the middle. The CDR3 has 15 residues.

This clonotype has a handful of counts. V gene TRBV12-3 or TRBV12-4 combines with J gene TRBJ2-7; 8 positions agree with TRBD1. The CDR3 runs 18 residues. The V and J ends lost 1 base and 0 bases, in that order; junction bases with no gene match: 11. This chain's CDR3 is CASSLVGQGSLSSYEQYF. CDR3 bases: TGTGCCAGCAGTTTAGTCGGACAGGGTAGCCTGAGCTCCTACGAGCAGTACTTC.

This clonotype has at least ten counts. The chain recombines TRBV20-1 with TRBJ2-2; D call uncertain. The CDR3 runs to 14 residues. Looked up from germline, CDR1 is DFQATT and CDR2 is SNEGSKA (reference sequence). V dropped 3 bases and J dropped 0 bases, with 8 bases sitting between them. The CDR3 protein is CSARIFANTGELFF. For the CDR3, the DNA is TGCAGTGCTAGGATTTTCGCGAACACCGGGGAGCTGTTTTTT.

In this sample, this clonotype turned up a few times. The chain combines TRBV13 with TRBJ2-5; perhaps TRBD2 as D (5 bases). Germline V gene sequence: CDR1 PRHDT, CDR2 FYEKMQ (reference sequence). The CDR3 spans 14 residues. V lost 4 bases and J lost 5, with 14 bases in between. The CDR3 DNA is TGTGCCAGCAGCTCCCCGGCGAGGAGGGAGACCCAGTACTTC. This sequence encodes CASSSPARRETQYF.

This clonotype was counted at least ten times. The V gene is TRBV6-1, the J gene TRBJ2-3, with a tentative D call TRBD2 (7 bases). The CDR3 sequence is 16 residues long. Germline CDR1 reads MNHNS; CDR2 reads SASEGT. Trimming shortened V by 0 bases and J by 4 bases, and 14 bases separated the two germline ends. The CDR3: CASSEASGEGADTQYF. CDR3 DNA sequence: TGTGCCAGCAGTGAAGCGTCAGGGGAGGGTGCAGATACGCAGTATTTT.

This clonotype turned up a few times. V usage is TRBV5-5 and J usage is TRBJ2-2; D gene ambiguous. CDR3 length: 15 residues. The germline CDR1 and CDR2 sequences are SGHKS and YYEKEE (reference sequence). Trimming removed 2 bases at V and 4 bases at J, with 12 bases between. The CDR3 nucleotides are TGTGCCAGCAGCTTTTTGGGGTTACGCACCGGGGAGCTGTTTTTT. This encodes CASSFLGLRTGELFF.

The V and J genes are TRBV19 and TRBJ2-1; 11 bases are shared with TRBD2. This CDR3 spans 19 amino acids. Germline CDR1 and CDR2: LNHDA and SQIVND (reference sequence). After removal of 6 bases from V and 3 bases from J, the junction contained 16 bases not matched to a gene. In DNA, the CDR3 is TGTGCCAGTAGGCCCTTAATCTCAGAGGGACTAGCGGACTACAATGAGCAGTTCTTC. This sequence encodes CASRPLISEGLADYNEQFF.

This clonotype was seen a few times. The chain is built from TRBV2 and TRBJ1-1; D ambiguous. This CDR3 has 14 residues. The V gene's germline CDR1 is SNHLY and CDR2 FYNNEI. Trimming removed 3 bases from V and 6 bases from J, with 14 bases in between. The CDR3 DNA is TGTGCCAGCAGTGAGGGTCGGCGTGTGGCTGAAGCTTTCTTT. Its translation is CASSEGRRVAEAFF.

The chain joins TRBV20-1 to TRBJ2-1, with 7 bases that match TRBD2. Unmatched junction bases numbered 5, after V lost 0 bases and J lost 3 bases. The length of the CDR3 is 15 residues. The germline gives CDR1 DFQATT, CDR2 SNEGSKA (reference sequence). CDR3 amino acids: CSARDQERDYNEQFF. The CDR3 DNA reads TGCAGTGCTAGAGATCAAGAGCGGGACTACAATGAGCAGTTCTTC.

There are many counts of this clonotype. V gene TRBV11-1 combines with J gene TRBJ2-1, with D unclear. The CDR3 sequence is 19 residues long. Germline CDR1 is SGHAT and CDR2 is FQDESV (reference sequence). Trimming left V 3 bases short and J 0 bases short, with 21 bases between. This chain's CDR3 is CASSFEARLVLSSYNEQFF. CDR3 nucleotide sequence: TGTGCCAGCAGCTTTGAAGCACGATTAGTTCTGAGCTCCTACAATGAGCAGTTCTTC.

This clonotype has a handful of counts. The rearrangement uses TRBV7-8 and TRBJ2-1, with unresolved D. CDR1 and CDR2 (germline): SGHVS, FQNEAQ. The CDR3 has 13 amino acids. Trimming pared 5 bases from V and 2 bases from J, leaving 7 bases between. Written as DNA, the CDR3 is TGTGCCAGCAGCCTTGCAACCTACAATGAGCAGTTCTTC. Amino acids: CASSLATYNEQFF.

This clonotype was counted a few times. V usage is TRBV24-1 and J usage is TRBJ2-3; 7 positions agree with TRBD2. The CDR3 spans 17 residues. The germline CDR1 and CDR2 sequences are KGHDR and SFDVKD. V lost 6 bases, J lost 4 bases, and 15 bases stayed unmatched. In DNA form, the CDR3 reads TGTGCCACCAGTAAAACGAAGTCCCAGCGGGGCCCAGATACGCAGTATTTT. Protein sequence: CATSKTKSQRGPDTQYF.

This chain uses TRBV13 with TRBJ1-1; D perhaps matches TRBD1 (5 bases). Germline V CDR1 and CDR2: PRHDT, FYEKMQ (reference sequence). This CDR3 contains 13 residues. V lost 4 bases and J lost 1, with 7 bases in between. Here the CDR3 reads CASSYTGNTEAFF. The CDR3 region has the DNA TGTGCCAGCAGCTATACAGGGAACACTGAAGCTTTCTTT.

Ten or more counts support this clonotype. The chain uses TRBV20-1 and TRBJ2-3; D not resolved. Germline V lookup: CDR1 DFQATT, CDR2 SNEGSKA (reference sequence). Trimming took 2 bases from V and 2 from J, leaving 14 bases between them. The CDR3 contains 15 residues. This CDR3 is CSARSPRDTTDTQYF. The DNA for the CDR3 is TGCAGTGCTAGATCCCCTCGTGACACCACAGATACGCAGTATTTT.

This clonotype was counted many times. V usage is TRBV20-1 and J usage is TRBJ1-5; TRBD1 is a possible D gene (5 bases). Trimming cost V 6 bases and J 4 bases, with 16 bases left between them. This CDR3 has 14 residues. Germline loops: CDR1 DFQATT, CDR2 SNEGSKA (reference sequence). This CDR3 reads CSAQEAQENQPQHF. The CDR3 DNA reads TGCAGTGCCCAGGAGGCACAGGAGAATCAGCCCCAGCATTTT.

This clonotype was picked up a small number of times. The CDR3 DNA reads as TGTGCCAGCAGCTTGGGTGCCCTCGGAGCTTTCTTT. Its translation is CASSLGALGAFF. This rearrangement joins TRBV5-5 to TRBJ1-1; D is uncertain. Germline V gene lookup returns CDR1 SGHKS and CDR2 YYEKEE (reference sequence). V was clipped by 0 bases and J by 10 bases, with 10 bases between them. The CDR3 extends over 12 amino acids.

This clonotype has at least ten counts. J is TRBJ2-1 and V is TRBV4-3; 9 bases align to TRBD1. J lost 3 bases, V lost 4 bases, and 7 bases had no gene match. The V gene's germline CDR1 is LGHNA and CDR2 YSLEER. The CDR3 extends over 16 amino acids. Here the CDR3 DNA reads TGCGCCAGCAGCCCTATACAGGGGGCAGTCTACAATGAGCAGTTCTTC. It translates to CASSPIQGAVYNEQFF.

In its sample, this clonotype was seen a few times. This chain joins TRBV27 and TRBJ2-7; D is unclear. Germline loops: CDR1 MNHEY, CDR2 SMNVEV (reference sequence). Trimming cost V 6 bases and J 4 bases, with 10 bases left between them. The CDR3 runs to 12 residues. CDR3 amino acids: CASRGMHYEQYF. The DNA of the CDR3 is TGTGCCAGCAGAGGTATGCATTACGAGCAGTACTTC.

This clonotype was detected only a few times. The rearrangement joins TRBV29-1 to TRBJ2-7; TRBD2 is a possible D gene (5 bases). CDR3 length: 19 residues. Germline CDR1 SQVTM, CDR2 ANQGSEA. V was trimmed by 1 base and J by 0 bases, leaving 25 bases between them. The CDR3 sequence is CSVEARGAEGDDSSYEQYF. CDR3 DNA sequence: TGCAGCGTTGAAGCCCGAGGAGCAGAGGGAGATGACTCCTCCTACGAGCAGTACTTC.

This clonotype was found a few times. The chain carries TRBV29-1 and TRBJ2-2; D may be TRBD2 (6 bases). The germline V gene has CDR1 SQVTM and CDR2 ANQGSEA. V lost 6 bases and J 6 bases, leaving 20 bases between the germline ends. This CDR3 is 15 amino acids long. In DNA, the CDR3 is TGCAGCGTCGCACTGGGGGGAGCGAGGTCCGGGGAGCTGTTTTTT. Translation: CSVALGGARSGELFF.

This chain joins TRBV14 and TRBJ2-3; D is ambiguous. The ends were cut back, 4 bases at V and 0 bases at J, with 5 bases in the middle. Germline V gene sequence: CDR1 SGHDN, CDR2 FVKESK. This CDR3 is 13 amino acids long. The CDR3 sequence: CASSPWSTDTQYF. The CDR3 nucleotides are TGTGCCAGCAGCCCGTGGAGCACAGATACGCAGTATTTT.

This sequence joins TRBV6-5 and TRBJ1-2; 8 positions match TRBD1. Trimming cost V 2 bases and J 7 bases; bases outside gene matches: 3. This CDR3 spans 13 amino acids. Germline V lookup: CDR1 MNHEY, CDR2 SVGAGI. The CDR3: CASSYTTGVGYTF. CDR3 nucleotides: TGTGCCAGCAGTTACACGACAGGGGTTGGCTACACCTTC.

This clonotype showed up just a few times. The chain links TRBV4-1 to TRBJ2-7; 7 positions match TRBD2. The germline gives CDR1 MGHRA, CDR2 YSYEKL. J lost 3 bases, V lost 1 base, and 6 bases had no gene match. The CDR3 loop spans 15 amino acids. In DNA, the CDR3 is TGCGCCAGCAGCCAAGTGGGGACTACTTACTACGAGCAGTACTTC. It specifies CASSQVGTTYYEQYF.

The chain combines TRBV2 with TRBJ2-1; D remains ambiguous. The CDR3 is 10 residues long. Trimming took 7 bases from V and 9 from J, leaving 7 bases between them. The V gene's germline CDR1 is SNHLY and CDR2 FYNNEI. The CDR3 sequence is CASILLEQFF. The CDR3, as DNA: TGTGCCAGCATTTTACTTGAGCAGTTCTTC.